The text below deals with one TCR beta chain. Its target is unknown. Treatment given: approximately nine-day PBMC culture with coronavirus spike peptide pools or control peptides (ViraFEST assay). This entry belongs to a study of vaccination and CD4 T cells after COVID-19. V was pared by 4 bases and J by 7 bases, with 8 bases of the junction left unmatched. Germline V lookup: CDR1 KGHDR, CDR2 SFDVKD. The CDR3 extends over 15 amino acids. Sequence data for DNA of cultured CD4+ T cells were generated by the Oncomine TCR Beta short-read assay. TCRdb re-called the PCR reads with MiXCR, one entry per CDR3 protein. The sample has under 20,000 distinct CDR3 sequences; approximately 42% are singletons.

This receptor was identified in a human donor with COVID-19. This chain uses TRBV24-1 with TRBJ2-2; TRBD2 matches at 7 bases. Sequencing used cultured CD4+ T cells from blood. CDR3 DNA: TGTGCCACCAGTGACCCGGGAGGAGGGATCGGGGAGCTGTTTTTT. Encoded protein: CATSDPGGGIGELFF.